One T cell receptor (beta chain) is described in this entry. Its target is not known. Germline V gene lookup returns CDR1 WNHNN and CDR2 SYGVQD (reference sequence). The CDR3 length is 20 residues. V shed 3 bases and J shed 1 base, with 27 bases lying between them. The sample is drawn from a study of T cell responses to AZD1222 COVID-19 vaccine. Study findings and constraints: Repertoire sampling happened only post peak T cell response.

Profiled with immunoSEQ multiplex PCR; TCRdb holds only in-frame clones, not every one. Among 90,000 to 110,000 clones listed, 82% were seen once. This sequence was found in an adult in good health. The chain has TRBV10-1 and TRBJ1-1; D uncertain. Material: peripheral blood, obtained on day 0 of AZD1222 vaccination. The CDR3 DNA reads TGCGCCAGCAGTGATTATGCAGGATCGCGACCGAGAACCCAGAACACTGAAGCTTTCTTT. The encoded protein is CASSDYAGSRPRTQNTEAFF.